This is a list of T cell receptor beta chains from one sample in a study of shared clonotypes between healthy human individuals. The table came from immunoSEQ multiplex PCR; TCRdb's copy has only in-frame clones and leaves some out. The table has a few million clones, 80% to 95% seen once; the top ten hold roughly 0.34%. Sequencing was done on a sample of naive CD4+ T cells from PBMCs. Source of these receptors: a man between 18 and 29 years old in good health. Some clones in this sample may be carry-over from other donors' samples. Each CDR3 is given with its conserved first and last residue. The D gene is left open where the match is weak. Size is omitted from some rows. Given values are once, few, many or a class for expanded clones.

>NA|NA|TRBJ1-5|TRBV27
CASSSRTEDSNQPQHF
TGTGCCAGCAGTTCTCGGACAGAGGATAGCAATCAGCCCCAGCATTTT
>TRBD2|NA|TRBJ2-7|TRBV6-1
CASSEVGLAGGLEQYF
TGTGCCAGCAGTGAAGTAGGGCTAGCGGGAGGCCTCGAGCAGTACTTC
>TRBD1|NA|TRBJ2-5|TRBV7-2
CASSLGQIETQYF
TGTGCCAGCAGCTTGGGACAGATAGAGACCCAGTACTTC
>NA|NA|TRBJ2-5|TRBV11-3
CASSLDRGPVGVETQYF
TGTGCCAGCAGCTTAGATCGGGGCCCTGTCGGTGTGGAGACCCAGTACTTC
>NA|once|TRBJ2-5|TRBV7-2
CASSLRERSLLYQETQYF
TGTGCCAGCAGCTTACGGGAGCGCTCCTTGCTCTACCAAGAGACCCAGTACTTC
>NA|NA|TRBJ1-4|TRBV6-1
CASSERGQGRGLFF
TGTGCCAGCAGTGAACGCGGCCAGGGGAGGGGACTGTTTTTT
>NA|NA|TRBJ1-4|TRBV19
CASSIGAIPNEKLFF
TGTGCCAGTAGTATAGGGGCGATTCCTAATGAAAAACTGTTTTTT
>TRBD2|NA|TRBJ2-7|TRBV29-1
CSARRVGLAGGKQYF
TGCAGCGCCCGTAGGGTGGGACTAGCGGGAGGGAAGCAGTACTTC
>NA|NA|TRBJ1-1|TRBV2
CASRGPMNTEAFF
TGTGCCAGCAGGGGACCCATGAACACTGAAGCTTTCTTT
>NA|NA|TRBJ1-2|TRBV19
CASSPGGGNYGYTF
TGTGCCAGTAGTCCCGGAGGGGGAAACTATGGCTACACCTTC
>NA|NA|TRBJ1-5|TRBV18
CATEGGSIGFCYSNQPQHF
TGTGCCACCGAGGGGGGGTCGATTGGTTTTTGTTATAGCAATCAGCCCCAGCATTTT
>TRBD1|NA|TRBJ2-5|TRBV4-2
CASSADREETQYF
TGTGCCAGCAGTGCGGACAGGGAAGAGACCCAGTACTTC
>NA|NA|TRBJ2-4|TRBV27
CASSPGSWNIQYF
TGTGCCAGCAGTCCAGGATCGTGGAACATTCAGTACTTC
>TRBD1|NA|TRBJ1-5|TRBV4-2
CASSQELTGGYKPQHF
TGTGCCAGCAGCCAAGAACTGACAGGGGGTTACAAACCCCAGCATTTT
>TRBD2|NA|TRBJ2-1|TRBV29-1
CSAYTPGLAGAQFF
TGCAGCGCCTACACCCCGGGACTAGCGGGGGCTCAGTTCTTC
>NA|NA|TRBJ2-7|TRBV28
CASSLAGTYEQYF
TGTGCCAGCAGTTTGGCCGGAACCTACGAGCAGTACTTC
>NA|NA|TRBJ1-2|TRBV30
CAWSVQGGYGYTF
TGTGCCTGGAGTGTACAGGGCGGCTATGGCTACACCTTC
>NA|NA|TRBJ1-2|TRBV28
CASSSPAQGSADYGYTF
TGTGCCAGCAGCTCCCCGGCACAGGGTTCGGCGGACTATGGCTACACCTTC
>NA|NA|TRBJ1-5|TRBV2
CASRKTGGNQPQHF
TGTGCCAGCAGGAAGACAGGAGGCAATCAGCCCCAGCATTTT
>TRBD1|NA|TRBJ2-5|TRBV7-3
CASSPRGLQETQYF
TGTGCCAGCAGCCCCAGGGGGCTGCAAGAGACCCAGTACTTC
>NA|NA|TRBJ2-5|TRBV4-2
CASSRARAGAGQEETQYF
TGTGCCAGCAGCCGAGCCCGGGCGGGAGCGGGACAAGAAGAGACCCAGTACTTC
>NA|NA|TRBJ1-1|TRBV21-1
CASSKEGKNTEAFF
TGTGCCAGCAGCAAAGAGGGCAAGAACACTGAAGCTTTCTTT
>TRBD1|NA|TRBJ2-7|TRBV5-1
CASSFGTGGYEQYF
TGCGCCAGCAGCTTTGGGACAGGGGGCTACGAGCAGTACTTC
>NA|NA|TRBJ2-3|TRBV19
CASSTNRVRDTQYF
TGTGCCAGTAGTACCAACAGGGTCCGGGACACGCAGTATTTT
>TRBD1|NA|TRBJ2-2|TRBV9
CASSARGQGANTGELFF
TGTGCCAGCAGCGCCCGCGGACAGGGCGCGAACACCGGGGAGCTGTTTTTT
>TRBD2|NA|TRBJ2-1|TRBV9
CASSSMGLAVNEQFF
TGTGCCAGCAGCTCGATGGGACTAGCGGTAAATGAGCAGTTCTTC
>TRBD1|once|TRBJ1-2|TRBV7-2
CASSFSGGESNGYTF
TGTGCCAGCAGCTTCTCAGGGGGCGAAAGTAATGGCTACACCTTC
>TRBD2|NA|TRBJ2-3|TRBV7-3
CASSSQLAGGADTQYF
TGTGCCAGCAGCAGCCAACTAGCGGGAGGGGCAGATACGCAGTATTTT
>TRBD2|NA|TRBJ2-3|TRBV6-5
CASSYSVVAGADTQYF
TGTGCCAGCAGTTACTCGGTAGTAGCGGGCGCCGATACGCAGTATTTT
>NA|NA|TRBJ2-1|TRBV5-4
CASSLRGRFDEQFF
TGTGCCAGCAGCTTGAGGGGGAGATTCGATGAGCAGTTCTTC
>NA|NA|TRBJ2-6|TRBV7-8
CASSLKPHSGANVLTF
TGTGCCAGCAGCTTAAAACCCCACTCTGGGGCCAACGTCCTGACTTTC
>TRBD1|NA|TRBJ1-2|TRBV7-6
CASSLEPGQFISNYGYTF
TGTGCCAGCAGCTTAGAGCCGGGACAGTTTATCTCTAACTATGGCTACACCTTC
>NA|NA|TRBJ2-7|TRBV6-1
CASSDRAIPIEQYF
TGTGCCAGCAGTGACCGTGCTATACCAATCGAGCAGTACTTC
>NA|NA|TRBJ1-5|TRBV5-6
CASSLGSSNQPQHF
TGTGCCAGCAGCTTGGGGTCTAGCAATCAGCCCCAGCATTTT
>NA|NA|TRBJ2-4|TRBV18
CASSPWKNIQYF
TGTGCCAGCTCACCATGGAAAAACATTCAGTACTTC
>NA|NA|TRBJ2-7|TRBV28
CASRTTYEQYF
TGTGCCAGCAGGACCACCTACGAGCAGTACTTC
>NA|NA|TRBJ2-2|TRBV19
CASSAYTGELFF
TGTGCCAGTAGTGCGTACACCGGGGAGCTGTTTTTT
>NA|NA|TRBJ1-1|TRBV7-2
CASSFIGGSVFF
TGTGCCAGCAGCTTTATAGGGGGGTCGGTCTTCTTT
>TRBD1|NA|TRBJ1-6|TRBV7-6
CASRGTGGNSPLHF
TGTGCCAGCCGCGGGACAGGGGGAAATTCACCCCTCCACTTT
>NA|NA|TRBJ2-4|TRBV4-3
CASSPLIGGGKNIQYF
TGCGCCAGCAGCCCCCTAATAGGGGGAGGAAAAAACATTCAGTACTTC
>NA|NA|TRBJ2-5|TRBV5-1
CASRPVPLQETQYF
TGCGCCAGCAGACCCGTCCCGCTCCAAGAGACCCAGTACTTC
>NA|NA|TRBJ1-5|TRBV2
CASRPGQNQPQHF
TGTGCCAGCAGACCTGGACAGAATCAGCCCCAGCATTTT
>NA|NA|TRBJ1-1|TRBV28
CASSPLGDINTEAFF
TGTGCCAGCAGTCCCCTGGGGGACATTAACACTGAAGCTTTCTTT
>NA|NA|TRBJ1-6|TRBV5-4
CASSLVPRQGSPLHF
TGTGCCAGCAGCTTGGTACCGCGCCAGGGTTCACCCCTCCACTTT
>NA|NA|TRBJ2-2|TRBV6-1
CASREGRTNTGELFF
TGTGCCAGCAGGGAGGGACGGACGAACACCGGGGAGCTGTTTTTT
>NA|NA|TRBJ1-4|TRBV7-2
CASSWLGSQLNEKLFF
TGTGCCAGCAGCTGGCTGGGTTCGCAGTTAAATGAAAAACTGTTTTTT
>TRBD2|NA|TRBJ2-3|TRBV29-1
CSVVIAGADTQYF
TGCAGCGTTGTCATTGCGGGAGCAGATACGCAGTATTTT
>TRBD1|NA|TRBJ2-4|TRBV18
CASSSGQGDIQYF
TGTGCCAGCTCGTCCGGACAGGGGGACATTCAGTACTTC
>NA|once|TRBJ2-1|TRBV30
CAWSVGRGGEQFF
TGTGCCTGGAGTGTCGGAAGGGGGGGTGAGCAGTTCTTC
>TRBD2|once|TRBJ2-1|TRBV28
CASLNVRGVSYNEQFF
TGTGCCAGCCTCAACGTGCGGGGGGTCTCCTACAATGAGCAGTTCTTC
>NA|NA|TRBJ2-3|TRBV9
CASNTAGGDTQYF
TGTGCCAGCAACACCGCTGGGGGAGATACGCAGTATTTT
>NA|NA|TRBJ1-5|TRBV28
CASSPGGGRGQPQHF
TGTGCCAGCAGCCCGGGGGGAGGGAGGGGACAGCCCCAGCATTTT
>NA|NA|TRBJ2-7|TRBV5-1
CASSLEAESYEQYF
TGCGCCAGCAGCTTGGAGGCAGAATCCTACGAGCAGTACTTC
>TRBD1|NA|TRBJ2-2|TRBV18
CASSPNQGADRLVFF
TGTGCCAGCTCACCGAACCAGGGGGCGGACCGTCTGGTGTTTTTT